One and the same sample provided the 24 T cell receptor beta chains below, sequenced in a study of T cells in localized non-small cell lung cancer. The data were produced by immunoSEQ multiplex PCR, yet TCRdb's version contains in-frame clones alone and is incomplete. The profile covers roughly 2,700 clones, with approximately 32% appearing a single time and less than 20% taken by the ten largest. The sequencing here drew on lung tumor tissue, taken before any cancer treatment. The origin of the receptors is a female donor older than 55 with stage II squamous cell lung carcinoma.

This clone came up a few times. The V and J genes are TRBV5-1 and TRBJ2-3; 8 bases are a match to TRBD1. V dropped 0 bases and J dropped 3; count of bases not matched to a gene: 3. The CDR3 consists of 15 residues. Germline CDR1 and CDR2: SGHRS and YFSETQ. CDR3 nucleotides: TGCGCCAGCAGCTTGGCCAGGGGGCGGACAGATACGCAGTATTTT. This encodes CASSLARGRTDTQYF.

In this sample, this clone turned up a few times. J is TRBJ2-5 and V is TRBV9, with D perhaps TRBD1 (5 bases). Trimming shortened V by 4 bases and J by 5 bases, and 15 bases separated the two germline ends. The germline gives CDR1 SGDLS, CDR2 YYNGEE. CDR3 length: 14 residues. CDR3 protein: CASSPQGGGETQYF. The CDR3 DNA reads as TGTGCCAGCAGCCCTCAGGGTGGTGGGGAGACCCAGTACTTC.

In this sample, this clone turned up a few times. V and J are TRBV6-8 and TRBJ1-6; D ambiguous. The germline gives CDR1 MNHGY, CDR2 SAAAGT. V was clipped by 7 bases and J by 2 bases, with 6 bases between them. The CDR3 is made up of 13 amino acids. The DNA of the CDR3 is TGTGCCAGCACCCCTACCTATAATTCACCCCTCCACTTT. Encoded protein: CASTPTYNSPLHF.

This clone was counted a single time. CDR3 sequence reads: CASSSTGAHTYYNSPLHF. The CDR3 DNA reads TGTGCCAGCAGTTCGACAGGGGCACACACTTACTATAATTCACCCCTCCACTTT. The gene calls are TRBV28 and TRBJ1-6; 8 bases agree with TRBD1. Germline V gene sequence: CDR1 MDHEN, CDR2 SYDVKM. The V segment lost 4 bases and the J segment 3 bases; nucleotides outside the gene matches: 11. This CDR3 is 18 amino acids long.

The chain uses TRBV11-3 and TRBJ1-2, with TRBD1 matching over 11 bases. J lost 4 bases, V lost 4 bases, and 5 bases had no gene match. The V gene's germline CDR1 is SGHNT and CDR2 YENEEA. The CDR3 totals 15 residues. This chain's CDR3 is CASSWGQGGVYGYTF. CDR3 bases: TGTGCCAGCAGCTGGGGACAGGGGGGAGTCTATGGCTACACCTTC.

This clone appeared a few times. The chain is built from TRBV6-8 and TRBJ1-1; D ambiguous. The V gene lost 7 bases and the J gene lost 0 bases, with 12 bases spanning the gap. Looked up from germline, CDR1 is MNHGY and CDR2 is SAAAGT. The CDR3 loop spans 14 amino acids. Here the CDR3 reads CASKNLRVNTEAFF. DNA for the CDR3: TGTGCCAGCAAGAATCTGAGGGTGAACACTGAAGCTTTCTTT.

This clone is classed as medium-sized. The chain employs TRBV11-3 and TRBJ1-4, with a tentative D call TRBD1 (6 bases). Looked up from germline, CDR1 is SGHNT and CDR2 is YENEEA. V was cut by 3 bases and J by 5 bases, with 13 bases left in between. The CDR3 is 15 amino acids. As DNA, the CDR3 is TGTGCCAGCAGCTTTGGGGGGACACGGAATGAAAAACTGTTTTTT. Its translation is CASSFGGTRNEKLFF.

The rearrangement joins TRBV19 to TRBJ2-1, with 7 bases identical to TRBD2. The J segment lost 6 bases and the V segment lost 4 bases, leaving 12 bases of the junction unmatched. CDR1 is LNHDA, CDR2 SQIVND, per germline (reference sequence). The length of the CDR3 is 16 residues. Written as DNA, the CDR3 is TGTGCCAGTAGTAAGGCGGGGGACTGGGAAACCAATGAGCAGTTCTTC. This encodes CASSKAGDWETNEQFF.

This clone was seen a handful of times. One base lacks a clear read or is ambiguous, giving the residue X. This sequence joins TRBV6-8 and TRBJ1-5; D is unresolved. The CDR3 runs 13 residues. The V gene lost 11 bases and the J gene lost 3 bases, with 14 bases spanning the gap. CDR1 and CDR2 (germline): MNHGY, SAAAGT. The CDR3 spells CAHGQXFNQPQHF. CDR3 bases: TGTGCCCACGGTCAGRGGTTCAATCAGCCCCAGCATTTT.

The chain links TRBV16 to TRBJ2-1, with TRBD1 identical over 12 bases. The V and J ends lost 0 bases and 2 bases, in that order; junction bases with no gene match: 2. Germline V gene sequence: CDR1 KGHSY, CDR2 FQNENV. The CDR3 runs to 17 residues. The CDR3 DNA reads TGTGCCAGCAGCCAATCGGGGACAGGGGGCACCTACAATGAGCAGTTCTTC. It is translated as CASSQSGTGGTYNEQFF.

V usage is TRBV14 and J usage is TRBJ1-1; TRBD1 agrees at 7 bases. The CDR3 runs to 13 residues. Germline V gives CDR1 SGHDN, CDR2 FVKESK. With V trimmed by 3 bases and J by 6 bases, 4 bases remained unmatched. CDR3 in amino acids: CASSQTDRAEAFF. The CDR3 DNA reads TGTGCCAGCAGCCAGACTGACAGGGCTGAAGCTTTCTTT.

The chain carries TRBV5-1 and TRBJ1-4; 7 positions match TRBD1. The germline CDR1 and CDR2 sequences are SGHRS and YFSETQ. V was pared by 5 bases and J by 7 bases, with 11 bases of the junction left unmatched. The CDR3 length is 15 residues. Here the CDR3 reads CASRHEGARGEKLFF. In DNA form, the CDR3 reads TGCGCCAGCAGACACGAGGGGGCGCGGGGTGAAAAACTGTTTTTT.

The chain recombines TRBV30 with TRBJ1-5; 7 bases fit TRBD1. The CDR3 length is 13 residues. Germline-derived CDR1 and CDR2 are GTSNPN and SVGIG (reference sequence). With V trimmed by 2 bases and J by 6 bases, 4 bases remained unmatched. Written as DNA, the CDR3 is TGTGCCTGGAGTAAAGAGGGGGCTCAGCCCCAGCATTTT. As protein: CAWSKEGAQPQHF.

This chain connects TRBV18 to TRBJ2-2; D remains ambiguous. This CDR3 region has 12 residues. Deletions cut 2 bases from V and 5 bases from J, with 3 bases between. From germline, CDR1 is KGHSH and CDR2 LQKENI. CDR3: CASSPVTGELFF. The CDR3 DNA sequence: TGTGCCAGCTCACCAGTGACCGGGGAGCTGTTTTTT. Complete variable domain (other parts from reference TRBV18 and TRBJ2-2): NAGVMQNPRHLVRRRGQEARLRCSPMKGHSHVYWYRQLPEEGLKFMVYLQKENIIDESGMPKERFSAEFPKEGPSILRIQQVVRGDSAAYFCASSPVTGELFFGEGSRLTVL.

The chain couples TRBV30 to TRBJ2-2, with D perhaps being TRBD1 or TRBD2 (5 bases each). With 5 bases removed from V and 0 bases from J, the gap between germline ends came to 16 bases. This CDR3 spans 16 amino acids. Germline CDR1 reads GTSNPN; CDR2 reads SVGIG (reference sequence). For the CDR3, the DNA is TGTGCCTGGGTTCCCTTGGGGGTTGCGAACACCGGGGAGCTGTTTTTT. Translating gives CAWVPLGVANTGELFF.

This clone has more than one count but fewer than ten. V is TRBV4-1 and J is TRBJ1-2; 9 positions agree with TRBD1. V shed 0 bases and J 6 bases; nucleotides not matched to a gene: 5. This CDR3 is built from 15 residues. Germline CDR1 MGHRA, CDR2 YSYEKL. CDR3 protein: CASSQETGDRDGYTF. CDR3 nucleotide sequence: TGCGCCAGCAGCCAAGAAACCGGGGACAGGGATGGCTACACCTTC.

V usage is TRBV9 and J usage is TRBJ1-1; perhaps TRBD1 as D (5 bases). Trimming removed 0 bases from V and 2 bases from J, with 8 bases in between. This CDR3 contains 14 residues. Germline-derived CDR1 and CDR2 are SGDLS and YYNGEE. CDR3 DNA: TGTGCCAGCAGCGTAGGAACAGGAAACACTGAAGCTTTCTTT. Amino acids: CASSVGTGNTEAFF.

This clone was counted a few times. The chain carries TRBV25-1 and TRBJ1-1; the D gene is possibly TRBD1 (5 bases). CDR3 length: 13 residues. The germline gives CDR1 MGHDK, CDR2 SYGVNS. The germline V and J ends were trimmed by 4 bases and 5 bases, with 11 bases remaining between them. CDR3: CASSGLGGTEAFF. The CDR3 DNA reads as TGTGCCAGCAGTGGACTGGGGGGAACTGAAGCTTTCTTT. Combining the CDR3 with reference TRBV25-1 and TRBJ1-1 gives the whole variable domain EADIYQTPRYLVIGTGKKITLECSQTMGHDKMYWYQQDPGMELHLIHYSYGVNSTEKGDLSSESTVSRIRTEHFPLTLESARPSHTSQYLCASSGLGGTEAFFGQGTRLTVV.

V is TRBV19 and J is TRBJ2-5, with D perhaps TRBD2 (6 bases). The CDR3 totals 14 residues. V was trimmed by 3 bases and J by 4 bases, leaving 12 bases between them. Germline V gene lookup returns CDR1 LNHDA and CDR2 SQIVND (reference sequence). CDR3 nucleotide sequence: TGTGCCAGTAGTATGGGACTTGTTGGAGAGACCCAGTACTTC. Residues: CASSMGLVGETQYF.

This clone showed up just a few times. This chain connects TRBV9 to TRBJ1-1; 9 nucleotides match TRBD1. Per the germline V gene, CDR1 is SGDLS and CDR2 is YYNGEE. V lost 4 bases and J lost 3; bases outside the gene matches: 4. The CDR3 covers 14 residues. The CDR3 coding sequence is TGTGCCAGCAGCACAGGGGGCGCACACACTGAAGCTTTCTTT. The encoded protein is CASSTGGAHTEAFF.

The chain combines TRBV19 with TRBJ2-2; 7 nucleotides agree with TRBD1. The CDR3 is made up of 14 amino acids. The V gene's germline CDR1 is LNHDA and CDR2 SQIVND (reference sequence). Unmatched junction bases numbered 9, after V lost 6 bases and J lost 8 bases. Written as DNA, the CDR3 is TGTGCCAGTAGGACGGCAGGGGGAACGGGGGAGCTGTTTTTT. It specifies CASRTAGGTGELFF.

This CDR3 is CASRSGTGGADYGYTF. CDR3 bases: TGTGCCAGCAGGTCTGGGACAGGGGGCGCAGACTATGGCTACACCTTC. The chain uses TRBV2 and TRBJ1-2, with TRBD1 matching 12 bases. J lost 3 bases, V lost 6 bases, and 8 bases had no gene match. Per the germline V gene, CDR1 is SNHLY and CDR2 is FYNNEI. The CDR3 runs 16 residues.

The CDR3 loop is CASRTGLPNTEAFF. CDR3 sequence (DNA): TGTGCCAGCAGGACCGGACTGCCGAACACTGAAGCTTTCTTT. The chain joins TRBV6-8 to TRBJ1-1; D unclear. The CDR3 consists of 14 residues. Per the germline V gene, CDR1 is MNHGY and CDR2 is SAAAGT. Between the trimmed V and J ends, which lost 6 bases and 1 base, there was a span of 12 bases.

This clone was detected only a few times. V is TRBV29-1 and J is TRBJ2-2; D possibly corresponds to TRBD2 (6 bases). V lost 7 bases and J 3 bases, leaving 15 bases between the germline ends. In germline, CDR1 is SQVTM, CDR2 ANQGSEA. This CDR3 has 14 amino acids. CDR3 sequence reads: CSARLGSHTGELFF. DNA of the CDR3: TGCAGCGCCCGACTAGGGTCCCACACCGGGGAGCTGTTTTTT.